This T cell receptor (beta chain) originates from a study of spatial heterogeneity in lung cancer. V was shortened by 0 bases and J by 4 bases, with 6 bases between the two germline ends. CDR3 size: 13 residues. Germline-derived CDR1 and CDR2 are MNHEY and SVGAGI. There are many counts of this clonotype. Regarding time point: sample taken at primary tumor resection. The authors sequenced whole RNA from tumor, nontumor lung or frozen PBMC without sorting. TCRdb itself ran the 5' RACE reads through MiXCR, one entry per CDR3 protein. The sample lists tens of thousands of distinct CDR3 sequences; approximately 7% were seen once.

The receptor was isolated from a female donor with early-stage non-small cell lung cancer. This specimen consisted of PBMCs, obtained at surgery. The genes are TRBV6-5 and TRBJ2-5; D remains unclear. Written as DNA, the CDR3 is TGTGCCAGCAGTTACTCAGGGCTAGAGACCCAGTACTTC. Amino acid sequence: CASSYSGLETQYF.